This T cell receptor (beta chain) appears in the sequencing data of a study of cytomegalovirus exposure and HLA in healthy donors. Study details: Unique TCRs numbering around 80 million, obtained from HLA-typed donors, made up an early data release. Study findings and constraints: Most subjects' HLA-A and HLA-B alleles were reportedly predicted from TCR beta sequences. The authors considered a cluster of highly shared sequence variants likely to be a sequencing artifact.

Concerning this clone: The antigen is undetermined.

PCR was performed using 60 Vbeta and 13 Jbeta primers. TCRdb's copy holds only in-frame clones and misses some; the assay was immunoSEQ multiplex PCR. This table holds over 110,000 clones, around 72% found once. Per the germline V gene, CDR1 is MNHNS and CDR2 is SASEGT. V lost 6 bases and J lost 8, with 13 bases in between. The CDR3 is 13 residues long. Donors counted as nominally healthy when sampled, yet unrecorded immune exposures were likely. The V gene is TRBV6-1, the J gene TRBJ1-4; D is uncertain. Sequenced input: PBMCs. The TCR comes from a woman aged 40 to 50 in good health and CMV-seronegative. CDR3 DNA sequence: TGTGCCAGCAGACTAGGAACCCAAGAAAAACTGTTTTTT. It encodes CASRLGTQEKLFF.